The rows below give T cell receptor beta chains drawn from one sample of a study of glioma-infiltrating T cells after dendritic cell vaccination. Libraries were prepared by immunoSEQ multiplex PCR; TCRdb keeps only in-frame clonotypes and omits some of them. The sample consists of around 62,000 clones, around 86% of them appearing once. Source: blood, taken before dendritic cell vaccination. The receptors here all came from a human donor with glioblastoma. Both conserved end residues are trimmed from each CDR3.

v_gene	CDR3aa
TRBV5-1	ASSLDSGFSYEQY
TRBV11-2	ASSPRRYNEQF
TRBV6-1	ASTRTANYGYT
TRBV28	ASSLNRVGDTEAF
TRBV4-1	ASSHPAGGQGHNEQF
TRBV28	ASSPSTGRREKLF
TRBV28	ASRTTGGPVAQQY
TRBV18	ASSPEGYQPQH
TRBV19	ATQVGQGYSEQF
TRBV6-1	ASSDRTGEQPQH
TRBV7-2	ASSLEAFSGSEAF
TRBV19	ASTSSGTGRSGANVLT
TRBV18	ASSPLSLAGPNTGELF
TRBV28	ASWAPTGWGSPLH
TRBV19	ASSTRRSVEYEQY
TRBV28	ASSFRPGYNEQF
TRBV28	ASSSSGTGTYEQY
TRBV19	ASSKTGLPYGYT
TRBV29-1	SGVVAYEQY
TRBV6-1	ASSERQGGQPQH
TRBV6-5	ASSYEAGENQPQH
TRBV6-5	ASSYSKSGYEQY
TRBV6-5	ASSYRPEWHTEAF
TRBV5-5	ASSLVRSSYEQY
TRBV11-2	ASSPRTEYNYGYT
TRBV5-1	ASSWRGTGLAHEQY
TRBV6-5	ARRQSYEQY
TRBV29-1	SVGSQGREQY
TRBV12-5	ASAPGGVQANQPQH
TRBV5-1	ASSIARFNEQF
TRBV10-2	ASSRTSGGQTQY
TRBV19	ASSISGGGGTEAF
TRBV2	ASSGTEIYGYT
TRBV4-1	ASSQEVVRYYNSPLH
TRBV2	ASSDAGYEQY
TRBV5-1	ASSYLAASHTDTQY
TRBV4-1	ASSQAGGWETQY
TRBV7-2	ASSLDPGSTEAF
TRBV7-2	ASSSAGGWDYGYT
TRBV9	ASSPGGGTGDTEAF
TRBV9	ASSPDRNYGYT
TRBV6-5	ASGMLRRNGYT
TRBV6-1	ASSGTSGGSYNEQF
TRBV6-5	ASGPSGGKQETQY
TRBV6-5	ASSYLRSSKEKLF
TRBV28	ASSPPWAPYEQY
TRBV5-1	ASSFPDVGGRGTEAF
TRBV6-1	ASSVQGPYNEQF
TRBV2	ASSVGGWSYNSPLH
TRBV28	ASRTGPRRFGNQPQH
TRBV6-5	ASSDRTKSTEAF
TRBV9	ASSPHGQGYGYT
TRBV28	ASSIQTGGYYGYT
TRBV2	ASTEGGSSYNEQF